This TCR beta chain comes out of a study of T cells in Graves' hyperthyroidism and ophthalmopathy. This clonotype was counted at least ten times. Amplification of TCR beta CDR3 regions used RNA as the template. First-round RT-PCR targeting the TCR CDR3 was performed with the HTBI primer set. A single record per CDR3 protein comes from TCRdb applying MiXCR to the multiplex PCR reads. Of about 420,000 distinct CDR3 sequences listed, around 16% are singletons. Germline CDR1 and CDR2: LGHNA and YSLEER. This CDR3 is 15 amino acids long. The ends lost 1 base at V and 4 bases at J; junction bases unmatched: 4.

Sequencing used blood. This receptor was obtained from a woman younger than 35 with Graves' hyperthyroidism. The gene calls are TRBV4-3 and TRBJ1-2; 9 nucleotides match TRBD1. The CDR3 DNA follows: TGCGCCAGCAGCCAAGGGGGGACAGGGACCTATGGCTACACCTTC. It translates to CASSQGGTGTYGYTF.